This T cell receptor (beta chain) is from a study of T-cell memory formation after mild COVID-19 (dated by TCRdb to the early 2020s). Notes on the research overall: Most TCR sequence clusters were specific to one of the two donors. Longitudinal TCRalpha and TCRbeta repertoire sequencing tracked T-cell clones expanding and contracting after mild COVID-19 in two donors. Two young, previously healthy adult volunteers, one female and one male, were included in the cohort. What the study reported, not specific to this receptor: Clones that contracted from day 15 to 85 showed balanced CD4/CD8 phenotypes, whereas a second wave of clones that expanded from day 15 to 37 leaned towards CD4+. Contracting CD4+ clones were found mainly in CM and EM memory subsets, while CD8+ clones were enriched in EMRA. Whether the second-wave clones peaking on day 37 were SARS-CoV-2 specific was not confirmed. Only a couple of mild cases were covered in the study, and larger cohorts including severe cases with pre-infection samples were considered necessary. Some responding clones were found in pre-infection memory, which suggests that pre-existing cross-reactive memory T cells took part in the SARS-CoV-2 response.

This clonotype appeared many times. Its antigen remains undetermined. No quality values exist for individual bases; no much larger clone is one base distant. TCRdb names Illumina NovaSeq 6000 as the instrument used. cDNA libraries for TCRalpha and TCRbeta were prepared by 5'RACE using constant-segment primers, with sample barcodes and unique molecular identifiers added. Trizol reagent was used to extract RNA from every sample. Amplification of the libraries took two PCR steps, and the second step added a second sample barcode plus Illumina TruSeq adapters. The libraries were sequenced on an Illumina NovaSeq using 2 x 150 bp paired-end reads. In the original analysis: Demultiplexing of reads and collapsing into UMI-guided consensus sequences were performed with migec v1.2.7. Using mixcr v2.1.11, UMI consensuses were aligned to TRA and TRB V and J templates and then assembled into clonotypes. Clonotypes were classified as expanded or contracted when called significant by both edgeR and NoisET, with noise models trained on biological replicates. For edgeR calls, the cutoffs were a false discovery rate-adjusted p below 0.01 and a log2 fold-change threshold of 1. As an exploratory analysis of dynamics, max-normalized trajectories of the 1000 most abundant clonotypes were examined with PCA combined with hierarchical clustering. Separately sequenced CD4+ and CD8+ repertoires were used to assign a CD4 or CD8 phenotype to each responding clone. The public reads were run again by TCRdb, first through fastp at Q25 and then through MiXCR, and only productive beta chains were kept. Under each unique CDR3 protein, matching rows form one entry showing the most common genes and DNA. The V and J calls were not made by the authors but by TCRdb's processing. The sample has 300,000 to 400,000 distinct CDR3 sequences on record, 15% to 20% of them singletons. In total, the top ten clones hold approximately 20% of the sample.

Ficoll-Paque density gradient centrifugation was used to isolate PBMCs. The source material was PBMCs or a T cell subset sorted from them (not recorded which). The receptor comes from a man aged 18 to 30 who had mild COVID-19 (a few samples of this study predate the infection). The sample titles of this study are shuffled in the database, so cell type and time point are left out; the donor was told from shared clones.

For the CDR3, the sequence is CASSLEGVEGHEQYF. The bases read TGCGCCAGCAGCTTGGAGGGGGTAGAGGGCCACGAGCAGTACTTC. Rearrangement joined TRBV5-1 to TRBJ2-7; TRBD1 is a weak D gene call, 6 bases matching. Including the terminal cysteine and phenylalanine, the CDR3 comprises 15 residues. The only DNA kept is the CDR3, 45 bases in frame from the first base. V lost 0 bases and J lost 5 bases; the stretch between them is 15 bases long. CDR1 SGHRS and CDR2 YFSETQ were looked up in the germline V gene.